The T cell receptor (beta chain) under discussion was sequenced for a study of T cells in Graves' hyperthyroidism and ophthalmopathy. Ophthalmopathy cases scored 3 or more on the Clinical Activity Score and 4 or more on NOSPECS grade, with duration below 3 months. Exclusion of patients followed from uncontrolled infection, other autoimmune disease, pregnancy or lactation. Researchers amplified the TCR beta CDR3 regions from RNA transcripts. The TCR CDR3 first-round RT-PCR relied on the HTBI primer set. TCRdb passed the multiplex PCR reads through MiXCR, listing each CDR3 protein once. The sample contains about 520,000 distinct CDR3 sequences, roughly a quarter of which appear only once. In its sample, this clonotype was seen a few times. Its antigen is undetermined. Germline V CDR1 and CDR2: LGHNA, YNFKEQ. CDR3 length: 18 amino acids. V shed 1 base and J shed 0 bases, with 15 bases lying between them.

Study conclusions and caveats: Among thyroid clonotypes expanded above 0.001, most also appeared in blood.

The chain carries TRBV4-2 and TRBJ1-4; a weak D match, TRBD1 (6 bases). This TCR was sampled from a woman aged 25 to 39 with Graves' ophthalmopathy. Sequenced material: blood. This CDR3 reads CASSQGGTKLATNEKLFF. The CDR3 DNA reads TGTGCCAGCAGCCAAGGGGGGACAAAGCTTGCAACTAATGAAAAACTGTTTTTT.